Shown below are 10 T cell receptor beta chains from a single sample sequenced in a study of blood T cell repertoires in COVID-19. The assay was immunoSEQ multiplex PCR, and TCRdb's table has in-frame clones only and misses some. Among 120,000 to 150,000 clones listed, 70% to 90% were seen once. Sequenced sample: peripheral blood. The receptors shown here come from a woman aged 40 to 49 with active or convalescent COVID-19.

CDR3 in DNA: TGCAGCGTGGGGGGAATCCCGGGGGAAAAACTGTTTTTT. Residues: CSVGGIPGEKLFF. This chain uses TRBV29-1 with TRBJ1-4; a weak D match, TRBD1 (5 bases). CDR3 length: 13 amino acids. V shed 6 bases and J shed 8 bases, with 16 bases lying between them. Germline CDR1 and CDR2: SQVTM and ANQGSEA.

This clone was detected ten times or more. V usage is TRBV7-9 and J usage is TRBJ2-2; perhaps TRBD2 as D (6 bases). Trimming removed 11 bases at V and 1 base at J, with 14 bases between. The CDR3 has 14 amino acids. Germline values: CDR1 SEHNR, CDR2 FQNEAQ (reference sequence). CDR3 sequence reads: CAFHSGQNTGELFF. The DNA of the CDR3 is TGTGCCTTCCACAGCGGGCAGAACACCGGGGAGCTGTTTTTT. Together with reference TRBV7-9 and TRBJ2-2, the CDR3 gives the full variable domain: DTGVSQNPRHKITKRGQNVTFRCDPISEHNRLYWYRQTLGQGPEFLTYFQNEAQLEKSRLLSDRFSAERPKGSFSTLEIQRTEQGDSAMYLCAFHSGQNTGELFFGEGSRLTVL.

The chain has TRBV7-9 and TRBJ1-2; 9 bases align to TRBD1. The V gene end was trimmed by 5 bases and the J gene end by 7 bases; junction bases not matched to a gene: 5. The CDR3 sequence is 13 residues long. The germline gives CDR1 SEHNR, CDR2 FQNEAQ (reference sequence). CDR3: CASSVRTGVGYTF. CDR3 DNA sequence: TGTGCCAGCAGCGTTAGGACAGGGGTTGGCTACACCTTC. The complete variable domain, with remaining parts taken from reference TRBV7-9 and TRBJ1-2, reads DTGVSQNPRHKITKRGQNVTFRCDPISEHNRLYWYRQTLGQGPEFLTYFQNEAQLEKSRLLSDRFSAERPKGSFSTLEIQRTEQGDSAMYLCASSVRTGVGYTFGSGTRLTVV.

The rearrangement uses TRBV4-3 and TRBJ1-3; D gene uncertain. The CDR3 loop spans 15 amino acids. V was pared by 3 bases and J by 0 bases, with 9 bases between. Germline V gene data show CDR1 as LGHNA and CDR2 as YSLEER. CDR3 loop: CASSQLKASGNTIYF. CDR3 DNA sequence: TGCGCCAGCAGCCAGCTGAAAGCCTCTGGAAACACCATATATTTT.

The rearrangement joins TRBV19 to TRBJ1-4, with D maybe TRBD1 (5 bases). The CDR3 sequence is 13 residues long. The ends were cut back, 6 bases at V and 7 bases at J, with 12 bases in the middle. Germline CDR1 reads LNHDA; CDR2 reads SQIVND (reference sequence). CDR3 nucleotide sequence: TGTGCCAGTAGGGGGCAGACCCTTGAAAAACTGTTTTTT. It codes for CASRGQTLEKLFF. Together with reference TRBV19 and TRBJ1-4, the CDR3 gives the full variable domain: DGGITQSPKYLFRKEGQNVTLSCEQNLNHDAMYWYRQDPGQGLRLIYYSQIVNDFQKGDIAEGYSVSREKKESFPLTVTSAQKNPTAFYLCASRGQTLEKLFFGSGTQLSVL.

The chain is built from TRBV7-2 and TRBJ1-6, with unresolved D. The CDR3 spans 11 residues. Between the trimmed V and J ends, which lost 3 bases and 8 bases, there was a span of 2 bases. Germline assignment: CDR1 SGHTA and CDR2 FQGNSA. The CDR3 nucleotides read TGTGCCAGCAGCTTCTATTCACCCCTCCACTTT. Amino acid sequence: CASSFYSPLHF.

This chain connects TRBV5-1 to TRBJ1-6; 8 positions match TRBD1. Trimming cost V 0 bases and J 6 bases; bases outside gene matches: 5. There are 16 residues in the CDR3. CDR1 and CDR2 from the germline V gene are SGHRS and YFSETQ. The CDR3 coding sequence is TGCGCCAGCAGCTTGGGTGTAACAGGGGGTAATTCACCCCTCCACTTT. As protein: CASSLGVTGGNSPLHF.

V is TRBV7-6 and J is TRBJ1-4; D ambiguous. V was shortened by 5 bases and J by 5 bases, with 18 bases between the two germline ends. The CDR3 has 16 residues. Germline loops: CDR1 SGHVS, CDR2 FNYEAQ. The CDR3: CASSPNTAGPNEKLFF. The CDR3 DNA reads as TGTGCCAGCAGCCCCAATACGGCAGGCCCAAATGAAAAACTGTTTTTT.

This chain links TRBV7-9 with TRBJ2-7; TRBD1 matches at 10 bases. CDR3 size: 16 residues. Germline V gives CDR1 SEHNR, CDR2 FQNEAQ (reference sequence). The V segment lost 3 bases and the J segment 4 bases; nucleotides outside the gene matches: 9. CDR3 nucleotides: TGTGCCAGCAGCTTTGATCCAGGACAGGGGGGTTACGAGCAGTACTTC. Its translation is CASSFDPGQGGYEQYF.

This clone showed up just a few times. This chain uses TRBV11-2 with TRBJ1-4; 8 positions agree with TRBD1. Trimming at V came to 1 base and at J to 1 base, leaving 5 bases not matched to a gene. This CDR3 spans 17 amino acids. The germline V gene has CDR1 SGHAT and CDR2 FQNNGV. CDR3 nucleotide sequence: TGTGCCAGCAGCTTAGCCAGGGGGCAGGGAACTAATGAAAAACTGTTTTTT. It encodes CASSLARGQGTNEKLFF.